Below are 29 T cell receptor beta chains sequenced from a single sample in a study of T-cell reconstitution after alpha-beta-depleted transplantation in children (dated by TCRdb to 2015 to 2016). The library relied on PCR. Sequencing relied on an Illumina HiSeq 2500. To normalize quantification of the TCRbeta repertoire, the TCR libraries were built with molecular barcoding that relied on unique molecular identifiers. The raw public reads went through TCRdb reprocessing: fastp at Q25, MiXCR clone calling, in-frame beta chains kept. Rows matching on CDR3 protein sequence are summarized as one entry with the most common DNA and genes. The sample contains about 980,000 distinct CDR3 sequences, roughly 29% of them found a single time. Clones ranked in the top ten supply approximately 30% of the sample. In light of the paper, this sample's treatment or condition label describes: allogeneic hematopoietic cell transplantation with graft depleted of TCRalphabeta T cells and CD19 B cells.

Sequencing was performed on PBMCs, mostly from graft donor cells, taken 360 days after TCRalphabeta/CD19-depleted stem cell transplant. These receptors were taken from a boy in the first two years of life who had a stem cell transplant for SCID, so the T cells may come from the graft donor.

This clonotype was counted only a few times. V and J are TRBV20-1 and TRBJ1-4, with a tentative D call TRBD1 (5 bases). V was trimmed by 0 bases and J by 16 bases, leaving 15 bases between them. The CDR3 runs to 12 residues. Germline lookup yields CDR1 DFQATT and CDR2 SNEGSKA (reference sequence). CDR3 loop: CSAREKGTERFF. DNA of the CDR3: TGCAGTGCTAGAGAAAAAGGGACCGAGCGGTTTTTT.

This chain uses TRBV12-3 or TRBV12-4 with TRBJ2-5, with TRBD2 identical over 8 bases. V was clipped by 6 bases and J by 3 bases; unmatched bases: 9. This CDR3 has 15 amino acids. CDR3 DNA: TGTGCCAGCAGGGCGGGGGGACACAGGAAAGAGACCCAGTACTTC. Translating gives CASRAGGHRKETQYF.

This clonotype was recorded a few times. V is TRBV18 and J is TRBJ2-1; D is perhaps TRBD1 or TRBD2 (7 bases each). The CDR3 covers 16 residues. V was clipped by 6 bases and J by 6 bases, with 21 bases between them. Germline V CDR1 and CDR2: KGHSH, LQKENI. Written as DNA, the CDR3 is TGTGCCAGCTCCGCAGCGGGGAGGGGGCGCGTCAATGAGCAGTTCTTC. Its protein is CASSAAGRGRVNEQFF.

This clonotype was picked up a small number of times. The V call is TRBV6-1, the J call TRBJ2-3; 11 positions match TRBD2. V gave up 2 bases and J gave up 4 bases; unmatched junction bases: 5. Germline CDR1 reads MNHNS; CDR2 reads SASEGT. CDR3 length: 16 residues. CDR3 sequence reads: CASSESTSGGADTQYF. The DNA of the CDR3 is TGTGCCAGCAGTGAATCCACTAGCGGGGGAGCAGATACGCAGTATTTT.

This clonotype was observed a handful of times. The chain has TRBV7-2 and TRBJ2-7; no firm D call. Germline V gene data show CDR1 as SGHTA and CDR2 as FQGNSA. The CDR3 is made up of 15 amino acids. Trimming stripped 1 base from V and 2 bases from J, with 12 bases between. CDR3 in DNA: TGTGCCAGCAGCTTAGAGGGCCACACCCCCTACGAGCAGTACTTC. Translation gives CASSLEGHTPYEQYF.

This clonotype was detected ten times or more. The CDR3 reads CASTPGTANTGELFF. The CDR3, as DNA: TGTGCCAGCACCCCCGGGACAGCGAACACCGGGGAGCTGTTTTTT. The rearrangement uses TRBV12-3 or TRBV12-4 and TRBJ2-2; 7 bases are a match to TRBD1. The CDR3 consists of 15 residues. V dropped 7 bases and J dropped 0; count of bases not matched to a gene: 5.

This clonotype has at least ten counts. DNA of the CDR3: TGTGCCAGCAGTCCCTGGGGTGGAGAGCCCCAGCATTTT. Amino acid sequence: CASSPWGGEPQHF. This chain joins TRBV28 and TRBJ1-5; D gene uncertain. This CDR3 comprises 13 residues. Germline V CDR1 and CDR2: MDHEN, SYDVKM. Trimming left V 5 bases short and J 8 bases short, with 13 bases between. Filled out from reference TRBV28 and TRBJ1-5, the complete variable domain reads DVKVTQSSRYLVKRTGEKVFLECVQDMDHENMFWYRQDPGLGLRLIYFSYDVKMKEKGDIPEGYSVSREKKERFSLILESASTNQTSMYLCASSPWGGEPQHFGDGTRLSIL.

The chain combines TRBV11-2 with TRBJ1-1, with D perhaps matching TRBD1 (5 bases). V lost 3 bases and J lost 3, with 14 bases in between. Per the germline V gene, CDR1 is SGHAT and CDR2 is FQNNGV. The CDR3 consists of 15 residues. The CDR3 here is CASSFGGGGDTEAFF. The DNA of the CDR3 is TGTGCCAGCAGCTTCGGTGGGGGGGGGGACACTGAAGCTTTCTTT.

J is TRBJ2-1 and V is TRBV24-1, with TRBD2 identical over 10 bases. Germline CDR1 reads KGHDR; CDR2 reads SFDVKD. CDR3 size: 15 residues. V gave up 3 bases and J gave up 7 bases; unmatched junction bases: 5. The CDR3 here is CATSDPQRGGNEQFF. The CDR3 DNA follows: TGTGCCACCAGTGATCCCCAGCGGGGGGGAAATGAGCAGTTCTTC.

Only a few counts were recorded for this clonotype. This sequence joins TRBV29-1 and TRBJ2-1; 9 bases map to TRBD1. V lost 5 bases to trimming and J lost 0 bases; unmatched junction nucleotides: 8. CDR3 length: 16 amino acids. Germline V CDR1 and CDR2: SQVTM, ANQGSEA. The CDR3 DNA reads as TGCAGCGTTCCGGGACAGGGAGGGAGCTCCTACAATGAGCAGTTCTTC. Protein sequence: CSVPGQGGSSYNEQFF.

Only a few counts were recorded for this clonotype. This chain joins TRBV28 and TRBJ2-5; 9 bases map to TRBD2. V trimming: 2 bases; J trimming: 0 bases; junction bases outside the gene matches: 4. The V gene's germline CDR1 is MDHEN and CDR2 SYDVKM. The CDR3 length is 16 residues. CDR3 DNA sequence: TGTGCCAGCAGTTTACTAGCGGGGCCGTACCAAGAGACCCAGTACTTC. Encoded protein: CASSLLAGPYQETQYF.

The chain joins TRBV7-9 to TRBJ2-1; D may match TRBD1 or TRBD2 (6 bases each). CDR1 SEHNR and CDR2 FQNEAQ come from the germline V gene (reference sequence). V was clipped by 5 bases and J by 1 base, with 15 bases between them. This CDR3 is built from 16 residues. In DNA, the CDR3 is TGTGCCAGCAGCCCATTGGGGGGACAATCCTACAATGAGCAGTTCTTC. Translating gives CASSPLGGQSYNEQFF.

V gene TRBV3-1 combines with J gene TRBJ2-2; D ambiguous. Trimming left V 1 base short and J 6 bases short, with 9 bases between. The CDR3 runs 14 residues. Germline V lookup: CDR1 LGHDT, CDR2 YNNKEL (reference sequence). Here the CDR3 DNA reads TGTGCCAGCAGCCAAGGTACCGGGTCCGGGGAGCTGTTTTTT. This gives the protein CASSQGTGSGELFF.

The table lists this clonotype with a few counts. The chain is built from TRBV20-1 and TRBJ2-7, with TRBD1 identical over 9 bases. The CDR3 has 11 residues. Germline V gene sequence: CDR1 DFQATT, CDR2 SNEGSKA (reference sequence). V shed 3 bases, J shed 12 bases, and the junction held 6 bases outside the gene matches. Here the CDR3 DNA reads TGCAGTGCTAGCCCGGACAGGGGTTCGTACTTC. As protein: CSASPDRGSYF.

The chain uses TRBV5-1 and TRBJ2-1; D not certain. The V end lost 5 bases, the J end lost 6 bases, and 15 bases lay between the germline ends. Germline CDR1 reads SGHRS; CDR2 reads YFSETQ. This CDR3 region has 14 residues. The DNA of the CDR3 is TGCGCCAGCAGGGGCGAAGGTTGGGGCAATGAGCAGTTCTTC. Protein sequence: CASRGEGWGNEQFF.

As DNA, the CDR3 is TGTGCCAGCAGTGTGTATCTGGGACGGGAGAACACCGGGGAGCTGTTTTTT. This encodes CASSVYLGRENTGELFF. The rearrangement links TRBV12-3 or TRBV12-4 to TRBJ2-2; D possibly matches TRBD1 or TRBD2 (5 bases each). Trimming pared 5 bases from V and 1 base from J, leaving 17 bases between. The CDR3 is 17 residues long.

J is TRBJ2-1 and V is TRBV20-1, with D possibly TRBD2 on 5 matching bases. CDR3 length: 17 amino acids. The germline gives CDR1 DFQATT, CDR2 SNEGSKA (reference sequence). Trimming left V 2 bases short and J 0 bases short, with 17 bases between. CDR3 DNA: TGCAGTGCTAGAAGTGGATCGAGGGTTCCCTCCTACAATGAGCAGTTCTTC. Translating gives CSARSGSRVPSYNEQFF.

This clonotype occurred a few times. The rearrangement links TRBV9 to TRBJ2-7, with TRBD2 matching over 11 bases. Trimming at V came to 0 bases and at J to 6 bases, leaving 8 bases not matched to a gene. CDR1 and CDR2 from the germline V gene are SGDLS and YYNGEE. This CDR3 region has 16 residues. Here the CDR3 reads CASSVGLAGIGAEQYF. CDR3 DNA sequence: TGTGCCAGCAGCGTAGGACTAGCGGGGATCGGCGCCGAGCAGTACTTC.

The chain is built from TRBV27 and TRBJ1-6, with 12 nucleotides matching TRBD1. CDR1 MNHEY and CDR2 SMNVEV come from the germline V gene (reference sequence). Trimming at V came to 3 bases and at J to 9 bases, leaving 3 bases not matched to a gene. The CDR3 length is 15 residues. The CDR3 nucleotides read TGTGCCAGCAGTTTCCGGGACAGGGGGCTTTCACCCCTCCACTTT. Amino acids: CASSFRDRGLSPLHF.

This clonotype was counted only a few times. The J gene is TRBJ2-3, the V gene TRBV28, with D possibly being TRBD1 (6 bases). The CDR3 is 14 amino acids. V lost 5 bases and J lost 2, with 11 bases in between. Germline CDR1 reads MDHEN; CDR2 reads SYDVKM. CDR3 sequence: CASSQGQHTDTQYF. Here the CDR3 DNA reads TGTGCCAGCAGTCAAGGACAGCACACAGATACGCAGTATTTT.

The CDR3 sequence is CASSFLRGRGNEQYF. The CDR3 coding sequence is TGCGCCAGCAGCTTTCTTAGGGGGCGCGGGAACGAGCAGTACTTC. The gene calls are TRBV5-1 and TRBJ2-7; D is perhaps TRBD1 (7 bases). Germline loops: CDR1 SGHRS, CDR2 YFSETQ. Deletions cut 2 bases from V and 5 bases from J, with 17 bases between. The CDR3 is 15 amino acids.

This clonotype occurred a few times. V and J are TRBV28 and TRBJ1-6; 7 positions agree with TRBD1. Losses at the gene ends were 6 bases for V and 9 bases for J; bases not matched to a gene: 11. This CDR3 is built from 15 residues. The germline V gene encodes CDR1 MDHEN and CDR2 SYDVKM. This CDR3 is CASRPPATGLSPLHF. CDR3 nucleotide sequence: TGTGCCAGCAGACCACCGGCGACAGGGCTTTCACCCCTCCACTTT.

CDR3 loop: CASSYGSGAPYEQYF. CDR3 DNA: TGTGCCAGCAGTTACGGCTCCGGGGCCCCCTACGAGCAGTACTTC. The chain uses TRBV6-5 and TRBJ2-7; D is possibly TRBD1 or TRBD2 (5 bases each). The CDR3 covers 15 residues. Trimming removed 2 bases from V and 2 bases from J, with 13 bases in between. CDR1 and CDR2 from the germline V gene are MNHEY and SVGAGI.

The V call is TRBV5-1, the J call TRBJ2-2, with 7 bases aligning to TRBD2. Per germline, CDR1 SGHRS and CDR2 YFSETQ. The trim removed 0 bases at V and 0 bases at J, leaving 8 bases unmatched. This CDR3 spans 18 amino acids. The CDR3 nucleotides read TGCGCCAGCAGCTTGGCCGCTACAGCGGGGACGAACACCGGGGAGCTGTTTTTT. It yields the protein CASSLAATAGTNTGELFF.

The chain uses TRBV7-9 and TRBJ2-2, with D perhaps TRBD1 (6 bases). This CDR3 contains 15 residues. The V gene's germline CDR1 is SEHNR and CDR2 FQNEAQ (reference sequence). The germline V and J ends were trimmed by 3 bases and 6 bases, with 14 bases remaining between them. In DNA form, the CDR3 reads TGTGCCAGCAGCTTCGGCAGGGGTAGATCCGGGGAGCTGTTTTTT. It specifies CASSFGRGRSGELFF.

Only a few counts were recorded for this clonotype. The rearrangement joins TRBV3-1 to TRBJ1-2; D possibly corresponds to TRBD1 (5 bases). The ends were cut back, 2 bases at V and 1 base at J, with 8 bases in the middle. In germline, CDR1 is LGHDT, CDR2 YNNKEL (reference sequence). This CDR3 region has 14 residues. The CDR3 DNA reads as TGTGCCAGCAGCCAAAGACAGCTTAACTATGGCTACACCTTC. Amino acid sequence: CASSQRQLNYGYTF.

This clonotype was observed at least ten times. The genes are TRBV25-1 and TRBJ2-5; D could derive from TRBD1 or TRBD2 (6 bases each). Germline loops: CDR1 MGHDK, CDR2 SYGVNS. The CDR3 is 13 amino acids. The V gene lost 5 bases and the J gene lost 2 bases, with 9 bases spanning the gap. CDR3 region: CASSRGAQETQYF. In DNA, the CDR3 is TGTGCCAGCAGTAGGGGGGCTCAAGAGACCCAGTACTTC.

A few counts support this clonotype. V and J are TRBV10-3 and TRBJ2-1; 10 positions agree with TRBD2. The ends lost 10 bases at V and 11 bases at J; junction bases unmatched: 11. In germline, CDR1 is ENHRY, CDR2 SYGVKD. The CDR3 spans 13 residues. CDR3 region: CATGTSVMSQQFF. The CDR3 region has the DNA TGTGCCACTGGGACTAGCGTAATGAGTCAGCAGTTCTTC.

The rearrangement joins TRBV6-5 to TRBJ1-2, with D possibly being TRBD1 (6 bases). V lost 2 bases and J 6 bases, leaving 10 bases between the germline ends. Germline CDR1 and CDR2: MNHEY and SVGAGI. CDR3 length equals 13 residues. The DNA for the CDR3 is TGTGCCAGCAGTTACAACAGGGTGAATGGCTACACCTTC. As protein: CASSYNRVNGYTF.